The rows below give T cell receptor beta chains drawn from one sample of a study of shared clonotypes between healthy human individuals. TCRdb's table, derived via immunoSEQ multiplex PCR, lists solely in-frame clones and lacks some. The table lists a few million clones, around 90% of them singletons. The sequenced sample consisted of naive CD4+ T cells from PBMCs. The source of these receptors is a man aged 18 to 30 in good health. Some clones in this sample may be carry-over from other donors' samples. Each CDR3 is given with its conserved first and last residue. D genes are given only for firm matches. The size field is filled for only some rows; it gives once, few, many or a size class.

TGTGCCAGCAGTTTAACGGGGACAGACTCCTACGAGCAGTACTTC,CASSLTGTDSYEQYF,TRBJ2-7,-,TRBV27,15,TRBD1
TGTGCCAGCGTACTCGAACCCGTGTTCTCCTACGAGCAGTACTTC,CASVLEPVFSYEQYF,TRBJ2-7,-,TRBV7-8,15,-
TGTGCCAGCAGCGTGGAGCTACACTCCTACGAGCAGTACTTC,CASSVELHSYEQYF,TRBJ2-7,-,TRBV9,14,-
TGCGCCAGCCTTAGACAGGGCCACGGCGACGAGCAGTACTTC,CASLRQGHGDEQYF,TRBJ2-7,once,TRBV5-1,14,TRBD1
TGTGCCATCAGTGCTGGGACAGAAAACTATGGCTACACCTTC,CAISAGTENYGYTF,TRBJ1-2,-,TRBV10-3,14,TRBD1
TGTGCCAGTAGTATATTCCGACAGGAGAGGAGCAATCAGCCCCAGCATTTT,CASSIFRQERSNQPQHF,TRBJ1-5,few,TRBV19,17,-
TGTGCCAGCAGTGAGGGCAGGAAAGAGACCCAGTACTTC,CASSEGRKETQYF,TRBJ2-5,-,TRBV2,13,-
TGTGCCAGCAGTTCGGCGGGAGAGCAGTACTTC,CASSSAGEQYF,TRBJ2-7,-,TRBV28,11,-
TGCAGCGCCCAACCAGGGGAGACCCAGTACTTC,CSAQPGETQYF,TRBJ2-5,-,TRBV29-1,11,-
TGCAGCGTCGCCGGGACTACCATCTACGAGCAGTACTTC,CSVAGTTIYEQYF,TRBJ2-7,-,TRBV29-1,13,TRBD2
TGCGCCAGCAGCCCCGGGACTAGCGGGGAGACCCAGTACTTC,CASSPGTSGETQYF,TRBJ2-5,-,TRBV5-1,14,TRBD2
TGCGCCAGCAGCATGGGGGGCACAGATACGCAGTATTTT,CASSMGGTDTQYF,TRBJ2-3,once,TRBV5-1,13,-